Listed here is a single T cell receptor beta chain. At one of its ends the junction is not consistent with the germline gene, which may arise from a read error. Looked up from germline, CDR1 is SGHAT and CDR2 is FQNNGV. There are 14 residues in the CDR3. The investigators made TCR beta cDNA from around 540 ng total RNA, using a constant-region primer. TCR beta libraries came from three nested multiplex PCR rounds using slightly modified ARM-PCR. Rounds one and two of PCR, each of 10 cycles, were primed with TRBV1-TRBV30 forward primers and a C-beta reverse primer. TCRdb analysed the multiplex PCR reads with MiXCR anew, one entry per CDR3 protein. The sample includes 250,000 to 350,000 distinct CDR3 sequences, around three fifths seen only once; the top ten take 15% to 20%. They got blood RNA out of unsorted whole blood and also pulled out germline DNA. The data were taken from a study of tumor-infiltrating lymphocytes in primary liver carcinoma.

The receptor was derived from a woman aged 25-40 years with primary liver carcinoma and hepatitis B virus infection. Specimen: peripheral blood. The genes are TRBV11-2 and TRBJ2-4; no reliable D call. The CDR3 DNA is TGTGCCAACAGCCGAGGCACAATGAAAAACATTCAGTACTTC. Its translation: CANSRGTMKNIQYF.